This entry features one T cell receptor (beta chain) sequence. The sample is drawn from a study of graft-versus-host responses after intestinal transplantation. TCRdb's table, derived via immunoSEQ multiplex PCR, lists solely in-frame clones and lacks some. This table holds roughly 28,000 clones, around nine tenths found once. This CDR3 comprises 15 residues. Trimming took 5 bases from V and 3 from J, leaving 14 bases between them. Germline CDR1 MNHEY, CDR2 SMNVEV (reference sequence). The gene calls are TRBV27 and TRBJ2-1, with D perhaps assigned TRBD1 or TRBD2 (5 bases each). This TCR was recovered from a human patient who received an intestinal transplant, so some T cells may come from the graft donor. Sample: PBMCs, taken about 450 days after intestinal transplantation. The CDR3 DNA is TGTGCCAGCAGTGATACGGGGCCGGTCTACAATGAGCAGTTCTTC. It specifies CASSDTGPVYNEQFF.